The clone carrying this TCR beta chain was seen only a few times. The CDR3 extends over 13 amino acids. Germline V lookup: CDR1 SQVTM, CDR2 ANQGSEA. The germline V and J ends were trimmed by 6 bases and 3 bases, with 14 bases remaining between them. The record originates from a study of identical twins. MiXCR was run by TCRdb on the 5' RACE reads, yielding one entry per CDR3 protein. Of about 220,000 distinct CDR3 sequences in the sample, about 7.5% are singletons; the top ten hold 1.9%. The data also belong to a second study, concerning yellow fever vaccine responses in identical twins.

The sequence was obtained from a woman aged 18 to 35 in good health. V and J are TRBV29-1 and TRBJ1-1; D remains unclear. Sample: memory (CD45RO+) T cells sorted from blood. DNA of the CDR3: TGCAGCGTCCTGAAGAAGGTGGACACTGAAGCTTTCTTT. It is translated as CSVLKKVDTEAFF.